These 7 T cell receptor beta chains came from one sample sequenced in a study of cytomegalovirus exposure and HLA in healthy donors. Amplification used 60 Vbeta primers and 13 Jbeta primers. The protocol was immunoSEQ multiplex PCR, while the TCRdb copy is restricted to in-frame clones and leaves out a portion. The data contain 89,000 or so clones, about four fifths of them singletons. The sequencing input was PBMCs. All receptors come from a woman in her late teens or twenties in good health and CMV-seropositive.

Here the CDR3 reads CASSQSPPGDRANQPQHF. In DNA form, the CDR3 reads TGCGCCAGCAGCCAAAGTCCCCCGGGGGACAGGGCTAATCAGCCCCAGCATTTT. This chain links TRBV4-1 with TRBJ1-5; 9 nucleotides agree with TRBD1. This CDR3 is built from 18 residues. Trimming cost V 2 bases and J 4 bases; bases outside gene matches: 12. The germline V gene encodes CDR1 MGHRA and CDR2 YSYEKL.

The V gene is TRBV9, the J gene TRBJ2-7; 8 bases fit TRBD1. This CDR3 has 16 amino acids. The germline V gene has CDR1 SGDLS and CDR2 YYNGEE. V lost 0 bases and J lost 0; bases outside the gene matches: 5. CDR3 region: CASSVGGQASSYEQYF. The CDR3 region has the DNA TGTGCCAGCAGCGTAGGGGGACAGGCGAGCTCCTACGAGCAGTACTTC.

This clone was recorded once. The CDR3, as DNA: TGTGCCAGCCGGGAGACTGACAGAAAGAATTCACCCCTCCACTTT. Amino acids: CASRETDRKNSPLHF. The chain uses TRBV27 and TRBJ1-6, with D perhaps TRBD1 (5 bases). Germline-derived CDR1 and CDR2 are MNHEY and SMNVEV (reference sequence). The CDR3 extends over 15 amino acids. V dropped 8 bases and J dropped 7 bases, with 18 bases sitting between them.

The CDR3 is CASSYSKAGGFGEQYF. Here the CDR3 DNA reads TGTGCCAGCAGTTACTCGAAGGCGGGCGGGTTTGGGGAGCAGTACTTC. The rearrangement links TRBV6-5 to TRBJ2-7; a possible D gene is TRBD2 (5 bases). The CDR3 consists of 16 residues. Germline loops: CDR1 MNHEY, CDR2 SVGAGI. Deletions cut 0 bases from V and 7 bases from J, with 19 bases between.

This clone appeared once. The chain employs TRBV29-1 and TRBJ2-1; TRBD1 matches at 10 bases. CDR3 size: 15 residues. V was clipped by 1 base and J by 6 bases; unmatched bases: 6. Germline CDR1 reads SQVTM; CDR2 reads ANQGSEA. Here the CDR3 DNA reads TGCAGCGTTGAAGGGGGACAGGGGATGGGCAATGAGCAGTTCTTC. It specifies CSVEGGQGMGNEQFF.

The chain combines TRBV5-4 with TRBJ2-7; 9 bases are shared with TRBD1. The CDR3 consists of 15 residues. V shed 2 bases, J shed 1 base, and the junction held 4 bases outside the gene matches. The germline V gene has CDR1 SGHNT and CDR2 YYREEE (reference sequence). CDR3 bases: TGTGCCAGCAGCTTCCCGACAGGGGGATCCTACGAGCAGTACTTC. This sequence encodes CASSFPTGGSYEQYF.

The chain links TRBV10-3 to TRBJ1-1; D is possibly TRBD1 (6 bases). This CDR3 contains 14 residues. With 8 bases removed from V and 4 bases from J, the gap between germline ends came to 17 bases. Germline V CDR1 and CDR2: ENHRY, SYGVKD. This CDR3 is CAIGEQGIGTEAFF. The CDR3 DNA is TGTGCCATCGGCGAACAGGGAATCGGCACTGAAGCTTTCTTT.